The TCR beta chain described here comes from a study of blood T cell repertoires in COVID-19. About the study: Nucleic acid was either cDNA or gDNA, and it came from T cells, B-cell-depleted T cells, or PBMCs.

The V end lost 6 bases, the J end lost 2 bases, and 14 bases lay between the germline ends. Germline V gene lookup returns CDR1 LNHDA and CDR2 SQIVND (reference sequence). The CDR3 runs 14 residues. As originally analysed: Amplifying reference gene primers gave estimates of nucleated cell counts. Assay: immunoSEQ multiplex PCR; the TCRdb copy retains only in-frame clones and omits some. That table furnishes V, J and clone size, whereas the DNA furnished D and trimming. In the table there are about 120,000 clones, roughly 84% of which are singletons. The specimen was peripheral blood. V usage is TRBV19 and J usage is TRBJ2-7, with D maybe TRBD1 (6 bases). This TCR was sampled from a woman aged 40 to 50 with acute or convalescent COVID-19. This CDR3 is CASSPQGAAYEQYF. CDR3 coding DNA: TGTGCCAGTAGCCCACAGGGAGCGGCCTACGAGCAGTACTTC.